Each of the 20 T cell receptor beta chains below was sequenced from the same sample in a study of T cell responses to AZD1222 COVID-19 vaccine (dated by TCRdb to about 2021). The library was made by the immunoSEQ multiplex PCR assay. TCRdb mirrors the immuneACCESS table, restricted to in-frame sequences. Some clones are absent from its copies; in checked studies, under half trace to an unresolved V gene, and the reason for the others is unknown. The sample data list just over 150,000 clones, and around 86% of these were observed just once. The ten largest clonotypes hold 8% to 10% of the sample. The time point tag for this specimen amounts to: about 28 days (+/-7) after the second vaccine dose. The material was peripheral blood, obtained 28 days after the second AZD1222 dose. All receptors come from an adult who received the AZD1222 COVID-19 vaccine.

This chain uses TRBV12-3 or TRBV12-4 with TRBJ1-1; D gene ambiguous. The CDR3 has 12 residues. The V end was cut by 2 bases, the J end by 5 bases, with 6 bases between. The CDR3 spells CASSLLGTEAFF. The DNA of the CDR3 is TGTGCCAGCAGTTTACTGGGGACTGAAGCTTTCTTT.

The chain joins TRBV18 to TRBJ1-2; D gene ambiguous. Per the germline V gene, CDR1 is KGHSH and CDR2 is LQKENI. This CDR3 has 14 amino acids. The V gene lost 6 bases and the J gene lost 6 bases, with 17 bases spanning the gap. The CDR3 DNA is TGTGCCAGCTCCGAGTCCAAGCGGACGGATGGCTACACCTTC. Translated: CASSESKRTDGYTF.

The V gene is TRBV10-3, the J gene TRBJ2-7; no firm D call. V was trimmed by 2 bases and J by 1 base, leaving 6 bases between them. This CDR3 comprises 13 residues. Germline values: CDR1 ENHRY, CDR2 SYGVKD. The CDR3 DNA sequence: TGTGCCATCAGTGAGCTCAGGTCCTACGAGCAGTACTTC. Protein: CAISELRSYEQYF.

This clone has more than one count but fewer than ten. The J gene is TRBJ1-2, the V gene TRBV2, with D possibly being TRBD1 (5 bases). The germline gives CDR1 SNHLY, CDR2 FYNNEI. The CDR3 sequence is 14 residues long. V was cut by 6 bases and J by 5 bases, with 16 bases left in between. CDR3 sequence reads: CASSSSPDNYGYTF. The CDR3 DNA follows: TGTGCCAGCAGCAGCTCCCCGGACAATTATGGCTACACCTTC.

The chain has TRBV19 and TRBJ2-2, with D possibly being TRBD1 (6 bases). V lost 9 bases to trimming and J lost 7 bases, with 18 bases between them. CDR3 size: 14 residues. Per the germline V gene, CDR1 is LNHDA and CDR2 is SQIVND (reference sequence). The DNA of the CDR3 is TGTGCCAGCCGGACGTGGGGGCAAGGCGGGGAGCTGTTTTTT. Its translation: CASRTWGQGGELFF.

This rearrangement joins TRBV7-6 to TRBJ2-2; D ambiguous. This CDR3 spans 16 amino acids. V was pared by 10 bases and J by 2 bases, with 20 bases between. Germline V CDR1 and CDR2: SGHVS, FNYEAQ. CDR3 coding DNA: TGTGCCACCCCGAAGGCGTCAAGTTTAAACACCGGGGAGCTGTTTTTT. Translated: CATPKASSLNTGELFF.

J is TRBJ1-1 and V is TRBV30; possible D gene TRBD1, 6 bases. Germline V gene data show CDR1 as GTSNPN and CDR2 as SVGIG (reference sequence). The CDR3 length is 16 residues. Trimming left V 3 bases short and J 3 bases short, with 20 bases between. CDR3 nucleotides: TGTGCCTGGAGAGCCCTAGGGGGGGGCGGGGACACTGAAGCTTTCTTT. Residues: CAWRALGGGGDTEAFF.

This chain uses TRBV28 with TRBJ2-7; TRBD1 agrees at 9 bases. Looked up from germline, CDR1 is MDHEN and CDR2 is SYDVKM. V shed 5 bases and J 5 bases; nucleotides not matched to a gene: 10. The CDR3 spans 15 residues. The CDR3 loop is CASSHPGQGGHEQYF. The CDR3 region has the DNA TGTGCCAGCAGTCACCCGGGACAGGGTGGGCACGAGCAGTACTTC.

The gene calls are TRBV30 and TRBJ1-6, with D possibly matching TRBD1 (5 bases). The CDR3 has 13 amino acids. The germline V gene encodes CDR1 GTSNPN and CDR2 SVGIG (reference sequence). V was shortened by 5 bases and J by 7 bases, with 12 bases between the two germline ends. The CDR3 reads CAWSDMGNSPLHF. In DNA form, the CDR3 reads TGTGCCTGGTCGGACATGGGGAATTCACCCCTCCACTTT.

The chain joins TRBV23-1 to TRBJ2-4; D unclear. Being an ORF, TRBV23-1 has a function that is uncertain. The CDR3 length is 12 residues. V lost 7 bases and J lost 4, with 8 bases in between. CDR3 nucleotides: TGCGCCAGCAATTTAGTTAAAAACATTCAGTACTTC. This gives the protein CASNLVKNIQYF.

V is TRBV2 and J is TRBJ2-6, with D tentatively TRBD1 (5 bases). The germline V and J ends were trimmed by 7 bases and 0 bases, with 10 bases remaining between them. Germline-derived CDR1 and CDR2 are SNHLY and FYNNEI. The CDR3 sequence is 15 residues long. CDR3 in DNA: TGTGCCAGCACACAGGTAGACTCTGGGGCCAACGTCCTGACTTTC. Translated, it gives CASTQVDSGANVLTF.

The V call is TRBV6-5, the J call TRBJ2-1; 10 nucleotides match TRBD1. Germline lookup yields CDR1 MNHEY and CDR2 SVGAGI. CDR3 length: 14 amino acids. V shed 6 bases, J shed 6 bases, and the junction held 5 bases outside the gene matches. CDR3 residues: CASSRTGGGNEQFF. The CDR3 bases are TGTGCCAGCAGCCGGACAGGGGGGGGCAATGAGCAGTTCTTC.

The CDR3 protein is CASTTRPPPEQFF. CDR3 nucleotides: TGTGCCAGCACCACTCGACCCCCCCCAGAGCAGTTCTTC. The V call is TRBV28, the J call TRBJ2-1; no clear D gene. CDR1 and CDR2 from the germline V gene are MDHEN and SYDVKM. CDR3 length equals 13 residues. V was clipped by 7 bases and J by 10 bases, with 17 bases between them.

In DNA form, the CDR3 reads TGTGCCAGCAGCACACCAGCAGCGGGAGGGCCTGGGGAGCAGTACTTC. Protein sequence: CASSTPAAGGPGEQYF. V gene TRBV28 combines with J gene TRBJ2-7; 10 bases are a match to TRBD2. This CDR3 is built from 16 residues. CDR1 and CDR2 (germline): MDHEN, SYDVKM. J was trimmed by 7 bases and V by 6 bases; bases with no gene match: 15.

The chain is built from TRBV10-3 and TRBJ1-1, with 9 bases lining up with TRBD1. This CDR3 has 12 residues. Germline trimming cut 6 bases from V and 8 bases from J; bases unmatched to any gene: 4. CDR1 is ENHRY and CDR2 is SYGVKD in the germline V gene. CDR3 sequence reads: CAISLGQGEAFF. CDR3 sequence (DNA): TGTGCCATCAGCCTCGGACAGGGGGAAGCTTTCTTT.

The rearrangement uses TRBV27 and TRBJ1-4; the match to TRBD1 covers 8 bases. The CDR3 covers 17 residues. From germline, CDR1 is MNHEY and CDR2 SMNVEV (reference sequence). Trimming cost V 8 bases and J 10 bases; bases outside gene matches: 21. CDR3 nucleotide sequence: TGTGCCAGCGGGGCCCCGGGCCTCGCAGGGGGCGCAGGAAAACTGTTTTTT. Translating it yields CASGAPGLAGGAGKLFF.

The V call is TRBV21-1, the J call TRBJ2-7; the table calls TRBD2, which could not be checked here. TRBV21-1 is a listed pseudogene. This CDR3 spans 16 amino acids. The CDR3 region is CASSKVETEGSYEQYF. CDR3 in DNA: TGTGCCAGCAGCAAAGTTGAGACGGAGGGCTCCTACGAGCAGTACTTC.

The chain employs TRBV11-3 and TRBJ2-7; 7 bases align to TRBD2. V lost 5 bases to trimming and J lost 0 bases; unmatched junction nucleotides: 7. Germline CDR1 is SGHNT and CDR2 is YENEEA. The CDR3 sequence is 15 residues long. In DNA form, the CDR3 reads TGTGCCAGCAGCCCGACCGGGGGGAGCTCCTACGAGCAGTACTTC. Residues: CASSPTGGSSYEQYF.

This clone has only one observation. V gene TRBV4-3 combines with J gene TRBJ2-3, with a weak D call TRBD2 (5 bases). Germline CDR1 and CDR2: LGHNA and YSLEER. V dropped 0 bases and J dropped 6 bases, with 13 bases sitting between them. This CDR3 is 15 amino acids long. CDR3 amino acids: CASSQDGLRRDTQYF. In nucleotides, the CDR3 is TGCGCCAGCAGCCAAGATGGGCTCCGGAGGGATACGCAGTATTTT.

The CDR3 DNA follows: TGTGCCAGTATGGTGTGGGGTAGCAATCAGCCCCAGCATTTT. Encoded protein: CASMVWGSNQPQHF. The rearrangement uses TRBV19 and TRBJ1-5; no definite D call. The germline V gene encodes CDR1 LNHDA and CDR2 SQIVND (reference sequence). The V gene lost 7 bases and the J gene lost 0 bases, with 10 bases spanning the gap. This CDR3 is 14 amino acids long.